What follows describes a single TCR beta chain. Germline lookup yields CDR1 ENHRY and CDR2 SYGVKD. The CDR3 spans 15 residues. V gave up 3 bases and J gave up 7 bases, with 15 bases separating them. Unique molecular identifiers were built into the TCRbeta library. From the PCR reads, TCRdb called clonotypes with MiXCR, one entry per CDR3 protein. The sample consists of roughly 500,000 distinct CDR3 sequences, 32% of them appearing once. The data originate from a study of T-cell reconstitution after alpha-beta-depleted transplantation in children. The chain is built from TRBV10-3 and TRBJ2-2; tentatively, D is TRBD1 (6 bases). This clonotype originated in a human donor who donated a stem cell graft to a child with aplastic anemia. Material: PBMCs from the stem cell graft donor, obtained from the stem cell graft. CDR3 protein: CAISEVDSPVGELFF. CDR3 nucleotide sequence: TGTGCCATCAGTGAAGTGGACAGTCCGGTCGGGGAGCTGTTTTTT.